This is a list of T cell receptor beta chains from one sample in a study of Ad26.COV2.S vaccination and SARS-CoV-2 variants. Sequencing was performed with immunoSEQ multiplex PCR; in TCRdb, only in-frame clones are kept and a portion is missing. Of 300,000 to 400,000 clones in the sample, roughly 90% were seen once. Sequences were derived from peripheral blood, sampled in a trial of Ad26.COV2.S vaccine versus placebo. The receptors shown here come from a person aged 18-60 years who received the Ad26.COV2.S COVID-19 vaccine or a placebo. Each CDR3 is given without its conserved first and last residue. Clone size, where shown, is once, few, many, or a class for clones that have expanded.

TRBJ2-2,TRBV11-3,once,ASSSGGGELF
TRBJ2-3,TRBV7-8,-,ASSLARVPPLTQY
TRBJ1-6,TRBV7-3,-,ASSSDGNSPLH
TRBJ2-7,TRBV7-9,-,ASSQGYYEQY
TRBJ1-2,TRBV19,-,ASEFAGGYGYT
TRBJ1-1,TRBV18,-,ASSPRDRPEAF
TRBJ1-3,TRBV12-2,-,ASRSRDSSGNTIY
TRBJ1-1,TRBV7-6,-,ASSLGMPGQVPNTEAF
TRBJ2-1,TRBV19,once,ASSIEQGAGNEQF
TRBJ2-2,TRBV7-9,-,ASSPYSAGETGELF
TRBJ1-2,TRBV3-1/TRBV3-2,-,ASRQGQGNYGYT
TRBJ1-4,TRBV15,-,ATSREKGPQVEKLF
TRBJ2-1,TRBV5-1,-,ASSLVGNAYNEQF
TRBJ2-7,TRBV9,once,ASSVGTGRYEQY
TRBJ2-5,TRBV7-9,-,ASSLNGWEGQETQY
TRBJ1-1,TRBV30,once,AYHGTGSSGGNTEAF
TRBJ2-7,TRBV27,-,ASSSIETGNGEQY
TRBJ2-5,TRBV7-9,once,ASSQTDLDQY
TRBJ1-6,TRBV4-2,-,ASSQGEGQGRKSLH
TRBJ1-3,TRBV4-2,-,ASSLRTGTNSGNTIY
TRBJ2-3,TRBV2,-,ASSEEVRDTQY
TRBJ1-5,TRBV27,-,ASSSGIGNQPQH
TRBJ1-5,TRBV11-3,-,ASSLGQGSGSYSNQPQH
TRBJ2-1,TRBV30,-,AWSVDSGRAYEQF
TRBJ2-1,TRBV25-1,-,ASRGAGLLGEQF
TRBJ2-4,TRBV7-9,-,ASSNSFLAKNIQY
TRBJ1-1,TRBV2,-,ASILTGGWAEAF
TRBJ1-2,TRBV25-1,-,ASSGQVYGYT
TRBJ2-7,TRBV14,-,ASSQAGSYEQY
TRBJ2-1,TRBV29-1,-,SVVSLASNEQF
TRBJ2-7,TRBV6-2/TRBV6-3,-,ASSPSSYEQY
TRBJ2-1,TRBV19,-,ASGTSGSGNEQF
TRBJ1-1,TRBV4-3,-,ASSQKGGGWTEAF
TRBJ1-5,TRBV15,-,ATSRDRTGGQPQH
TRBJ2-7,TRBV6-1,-,ASSEGQGGYEQY
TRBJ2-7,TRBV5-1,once,ASSLALVAGGLPYEQY
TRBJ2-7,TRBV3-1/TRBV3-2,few,ASSQGANAGEQY
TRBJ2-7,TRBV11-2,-,ASSLVTSGAVGEQY
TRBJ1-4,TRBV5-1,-,ASSLDGRSKEKLF
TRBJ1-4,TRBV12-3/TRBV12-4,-,ASGSLSEKLF
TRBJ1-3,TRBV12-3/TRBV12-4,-,ASSYGGWNTIY
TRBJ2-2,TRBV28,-,ASSLGTGELF
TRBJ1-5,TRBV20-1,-,SASSGTHNQPQH